The rows below give T cell receptor beta chains drawn from one sample of a study of cytomegalovirus exposure and HLA in healthy donors. The protocol was immunoSEQ multiplex PCR, while the TCRdb copy is restricted to in-frame clones and leaves out a portion. The sample shows approximately 220,000 clones, 76% of them seen only once. The specimen was PBMCs. Receptors originate from a man younger than 35 in good health and CMV-seronegative. Both conserved end residues are part of each CDR3. The D gene is left open where the match is weak. Size is omitted from some rows. Given values are once, few, many or a class for expanded clones.

CDR3 length	D gene	V gene	clone size	J gene	CDR3 protein	CDR3 DNA
14	TRBD1	TRBV10-3	-	TRBJ1-2	CAISPSDREDGYTF	TGTGCCATCAGCCCTTCGGACAGGGAAGATGGCTACACCTTC
15	-	TRBV6-1	few	TRBJ1-1	CASSEPYAVNTEAFF	TGTGCCAGCAGTGAACCTTACGCGGTGAACACTGAAGCTTTCTTT
18	TRBD1	TRBV5-1	few	TRBJ1-1	CASSLDFWTGGLNTEAFF	TGCGCCAGCAGCTTGGACTTTTGGACAGGGGGCTTGAACACTGAAGCTTTCTTT
14	TRBD1	TRBV18	-	TRBJ2-5	CASSVAGGRETQYF	TGTGCCAGCTCAGTGGCAGGGGGCCGAGAGACCCAGTACTTC
13	-	TRBV25-1	-	TRBJ1-2	CASRGHRDHGYTF	TGTGCCAGCAGAGGACACCGAGACCATGGCTACACCTTC
11	-	TRBV7-9	-	TRBJ1-2	CASSLAAGYTF	TGTGCCAGCAGCTTAGCGGCAGGTTACACCTTC
13	TRBD2	TRBV10-3	-	TRBJ2-7	CAISSGSSYEQYF	TGTGCCATCAGCAGCGGGAGTTCCTACGAGCAGTACTTC
15	TRBD2	TRBV7-3	few	TRBJ2-7	CASSPGTSGRSPQYF	TGTGCCAGCAGTCCCGGGACTAGCGGGAGATCCCCGCAGTACTTC
15	-	TRBV5-1	-	TRBJ2-7	CASSLERASSYEQYF	TGCGCCAGCAGCTTGGAGCGGGCGAGCTCCTACGAGCAGTACTTC
15	TRBD2	TRBV28	-	TRBJ2-7	CASRNPEAGDYEQYF	TGTGCCAGCAGAAACCCGGAGGCGGGGGACTACGAGCAGTACTTC
15	TRBD1	TRBV6-6	-	TRBJ2-4	CASRPYDRGVNIQYF	TGTGCCAGCAGACCCTACGACAGGGGGGTAAACATTCAGTACTTC
12	-	TRBV7-3	-	TRBJ1-1	CASSFPGAEAFF	TGTGCCAGCAGCTTTCCAGGGGCTGAAGCTTTCTTT
15	-	TRBV6-1	-	TRBJ1-5	CASSHRQVANQPQHF	TGTGCCAGCAGTCATAGACAGGTAGCAAATCAGCCCCAGCATTTT
15	-	TRBV28	-	TRBJ2-3	CASSLRGRSADTQYF	TGTGCCAGCAGCTTACGAGGGAGGTCCGCAGATACGCAGTATTTT
15	-	TRBV5-1	-	TRBJ2-7	CASSSRVGGPYEQYF	TGCGCCAGCAGCTCCCGGGTCGGGGGACCCTACGAGCAGTACTTC
16	-	TRBV21-1	-	TRBJ2-7	CASSTWLALDAYEQYF	TGTGCCAGCAGCACGTGGCTAGCGCTAGACGCCTACGAGCAGTACTTC
14	-	TRBV11-2	-	TRBJ2-5	CASSLDRGLETQYF	TGTGCCAGCAGCTTAGATAGAGGACTGGAGACCCAGTACTTC
16	-	TRBV2	-	TRBJ2-3	CASSEASYRVADTQYF	TGTGCCAGCAGTGAAGCGTCTTACAGGGTGGCAGATACGCAGTATTTT
14	-	TRBV2	-	TRBJ1-3	CASSPTGTGNTIYF	TGTGCCAGCAGCCCGACAGGAACGGGAAACACCATATATTTT
14	TRBD2	TRBV29-1	-	TRBJ2-7	CSAGRDGSRNEQYF	TGCAGCGCTGGGAGGGACGGGAGCAGGAACGAGCAGTACTTC
16	-	TRBV19	-	TRBJ1-5	CASSIERTKKNQPQHF	TGTGCCAGTAGTATAGAGCGGACAAAGAAAAATCAGCCCCAGCATTTT
15	-	TRBV6-1	once	TRBJ1-1	CASSDKRRANTEAFF	TGTGCCAGCAGCGACAAACGAAGAGCGAACACTGAAGCTTTCTTT
13	TRBD1	TRBV6-5	-	TRBJ1-1	CASTRDRDTEAFF	TGTGCCAGCACCCGGGACAGGGACACTGAAGCTTTCTTT
13	-	TRBV4-1	-	TRBJ2-7	CASSQPDSYEQYF	TGCGCCAGCAGCCAACCAGATTCCTACGAGCAGTACTTC
16	TRBD2	TRBV2	-	TRBJ2-1	CASEPSTVSGSNEQFF	TGTGCCAGCGAACCCTCGACGGTTAGCGGGAGTAATGAGCAGTTCTTC
14	-	TRBV5-6	-	TRBJ2-5	CASSLRGNQETQYF	TGTGCCAGCAGCTTGAGGGGGAACCAAGAGACCCAGTACTTC
16	-	TRBV5-1	few	TRBJ2-3	CASSLEGGPSTDTQYF	TGCGCCAGCAGCTTGGAAGGAGGACCTAGCACAGATACGCAGTATTTT
14	TRBD1	TRBV15	few	TRBJ2-7	CATSRQTGSYEQYF	TGTGCCACCAGCAGACAGACAGGGTCCTACGAGCAGTACTTC
14	TRBD1	TRBV5-6	-	TRBJ1-1	CASSVTGVVTEAFF	TGTGCCAGCAGCGTAACAGGGGTGGTCACTGAAGCTTTCTTT
13	TRBD1	TRBV2	-	TRBJ2-7	CASSGRGLYEQYF	TGTGCCAGCAGTGGCAGGGGGCTATACGAGCAGTACTTC
14	TRBD2	TRBV2	-	TRBJ2-7	CASSSLAGIYEQYF	TGTGCCAGCAGTTCCCTAGCGGGGATCTACGAGCAGTACTTC
16	TRBD1	TRBV15	once	TRBJ1-5	CATSSPQGDRNQPQHF	TGTGCCACCAGCAGCCCACAGGGGGACCGCAATCAGCCCCAGCATTTT
13	-	TRBV19	-	TRBJ2-7	CASSSFHRYEQYF	TGTGCCAGTAGTAGCTTTCACAGGTACGAGCAGTACTTC
18	TRBD2	TRBV4-1	-	TRBJ2-7	CASSQTPGTSGLSYEQYF	TGCGCCAGCAGCCAAACCCCCGGGACTAGCGGGCTCTCCTACGAGCAGTACTTC
17	TRBD1	TRBV28	-	TRBJ1-6	CASSFIRGPTLPSPLHF	TGTGCCAGCAGTTTTATCAGGGGGCCAACCCTACCCTCACCCCTCCACTTT
14	TRBD1	TRBV28	-	TRBJ1-5	CASSSSDRDQPQHF	TGTGCCAGCAGTTCCTCCGACAGGGATCAGCCCCAGCATTTT
14	TRBD1	TRBV9	-	TRBJ1-5	CASSGGTGPQPQHF	TGTGCCAGCAGCGGAGGGACAGGGCCCCAGCCCCAGCATTTT
15	-	TRBV6-1	-	TRBJ1-6	CASSEGWQQQLLLHF	TGTGCCAGCAGTGAAGGGTGGCAGCAACAGCTTCTCCTCCACTTT
18	TRBD1	TRBV19	-	TRBJ2-7	CASSMQSLGGEVSYEQYF	TGTGCCAGTAGTATGCAATCGTTAGGGGGCGAGGTCTCCTACGAGCAGTACTTC
15	-	TRBV7-6	-	TRBJ2-5	CASSLFLGQQETQYF	TGTGCTAGCAGCTTATTTTTAGGACAGCAAGAGACCCAGTACTTC
12	-	TRBV27	-	TRBJ2-3	CASSRPEGTQYF	TGTGCCAGCAGCAGACCCGAGGGTACGCAGTATTTT
16	TRBD1	TRBV28	-	TRBJ2-1	CASSPYQTGNYNEQFF	TGTGCCAGCAGCCCCTACCAGACAGGGAACTACAATGAGCAGTTCTTC
15	-	TRBV18	-	TRBJ1-2	CASSPTGMFHYGYTF	TGTGCCAGCTCACCAACCGGGATGTTCCACTATGGCTACACCTTC
13	-	TRBV5-1	-	TRBJ1-2	CASTTGDSYGYTF	TGCGCCAGCACGACAGGCGACAGCTATGGCTACACCTTC
14	TRBD2	TRBV29-1	-	TRBJ2-1	CSVDPAGGHDEQFF	TGCAGCGTTGACCCAGCGGGAGGGCATGATGAGCAGTTCTTC
11	-	TRBV7-9	-	TRBJ2-1	CASSSNNEQFF	TGTGCCAGCAGCTCCAACAATGAGCAGTTCTTC
15	-	TRBV11-2	-	TRBJ2-7	CASSPIQGGAYEQYF	TGTGCCAGCAGCCCGATACAGGGTGGGGCGTACGAGCAGTACTTC
16	TRBD1	TRBV27	once	TRBJ2-6	CASRETGTSGANVLTF	TGTGCCAGCAGGGAGACAGGGACCTCTGGGGCCAACGTCCTGACTTTC
15	-	TRBV2	-	TRBJ2-5	CASSEKGSLQETQYF	TGTGCCAGCAGCGAAAAGGGGTCGCTACAAGAGACCCAGTACTTC
16	TRBD2	TRBV7-2	-	TRBJ2-7	CASSLEFPSGSYEQYF	TGTGCCAGCAGCTTAGAATTTCCTAGCGGCTCCTACGAGCAGTACTTC